The T cell receptor (beta chain) described here comes from a study of blood T cell repertoires in COVID-19. Overall study: Sources were T cells, B-cell-depleted T cells, or PBMCs; the material itself was cDNA or gDNA.

Adults between roughly 18 and 89 years of age took part from fewer than 30 US areas. Either two negative PCRs, clearance, or symptom resolution qualified Cohort 3 donors as recovered. Germline CDR1 is LNHDA and CDR2 is SQIVND (reference sequence). The V segment lost 7 bases and the J segment 6 bases; nucleotides outside the gene matches: 6. The CDR3 consists of 13 residues. Using immunoSEQ multiplex PCR, the repertoire was profiled, and TCRdb retains in-frame clones only, with some absent. The data show around 160,000 clones, almost 85% seen once. The sequencing sample was made of PBMCs or T cells enriched from blood (not recorded which). This sequence originates from a man between 45 and 60 years old who had recovered from COVID-19. The chain combines TRBV19 with TRBJ1-5; 7 bases match TRBD1. Here the CDR3 DNA reads TGTGCCAGTACCCGACAGGGTGGTCAGCCCCAGCATTTT. This encodes CASTRQGGQPQHF.